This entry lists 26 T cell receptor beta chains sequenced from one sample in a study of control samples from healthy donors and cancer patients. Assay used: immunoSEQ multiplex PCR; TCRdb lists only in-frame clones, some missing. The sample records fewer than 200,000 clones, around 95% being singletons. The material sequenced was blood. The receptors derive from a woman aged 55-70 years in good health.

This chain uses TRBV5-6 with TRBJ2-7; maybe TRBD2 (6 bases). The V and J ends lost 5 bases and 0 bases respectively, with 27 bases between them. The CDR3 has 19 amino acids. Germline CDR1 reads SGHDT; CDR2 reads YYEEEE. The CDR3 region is CASRSSRGRLYPSSYEQYF. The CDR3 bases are TGTGCCAGCAGGTCCAGTCGGGGGAGACTGTACCCTAGCTCCTACGAGCAGTACTTC.

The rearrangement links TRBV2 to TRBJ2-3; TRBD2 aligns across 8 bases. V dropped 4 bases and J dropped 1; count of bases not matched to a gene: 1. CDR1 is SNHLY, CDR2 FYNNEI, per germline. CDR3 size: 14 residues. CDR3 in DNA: TGTGCCAGCAGTGGTAGCGGGGGCACAGATACGCAGTATTTT. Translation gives CASSGSGGTDTQYF.

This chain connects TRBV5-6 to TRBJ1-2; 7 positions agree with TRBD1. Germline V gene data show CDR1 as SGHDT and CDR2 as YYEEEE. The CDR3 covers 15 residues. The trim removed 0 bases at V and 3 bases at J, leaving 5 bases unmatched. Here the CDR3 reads CASSLEAGGHYGYTF. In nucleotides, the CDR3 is TGTGCCAGCAGCTTGGAGGCAGGGGGGCACTATGGCTACACCTTC.

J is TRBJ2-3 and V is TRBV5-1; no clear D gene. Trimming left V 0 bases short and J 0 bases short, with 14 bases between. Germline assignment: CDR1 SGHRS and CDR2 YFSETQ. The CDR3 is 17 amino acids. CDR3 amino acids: CASSLALDSYSTDTQYF. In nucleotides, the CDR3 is TGCGCCAGCAGCTTGGCGTTAGACTCTTATAGCACAGATACGCAGTATTTT.

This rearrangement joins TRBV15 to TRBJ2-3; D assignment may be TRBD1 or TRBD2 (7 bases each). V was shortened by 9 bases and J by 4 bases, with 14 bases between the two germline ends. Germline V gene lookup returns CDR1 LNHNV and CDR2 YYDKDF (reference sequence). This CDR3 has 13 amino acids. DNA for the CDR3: TGTGCCACAGCGGGGCAGGGGGCAGATACGCAGTATTTT. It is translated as CATAGQGADTQYF.

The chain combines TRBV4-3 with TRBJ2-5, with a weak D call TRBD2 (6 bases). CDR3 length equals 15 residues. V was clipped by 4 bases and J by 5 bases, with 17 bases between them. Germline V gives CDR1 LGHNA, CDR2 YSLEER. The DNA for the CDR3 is TGCGCCAGCAGCCGAATACTAGCCCCACGTGAGACCCAGTACTTC. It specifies CASSRILAPRETQYF.

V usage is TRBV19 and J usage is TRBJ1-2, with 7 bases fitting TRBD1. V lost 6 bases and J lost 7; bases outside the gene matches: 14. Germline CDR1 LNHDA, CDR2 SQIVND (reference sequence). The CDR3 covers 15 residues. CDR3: CASSNNWDRERGYTF. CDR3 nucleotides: TGTGCCAGTAGCAACAACTGGGACAGAGAACGTGGCTACACCTTC.

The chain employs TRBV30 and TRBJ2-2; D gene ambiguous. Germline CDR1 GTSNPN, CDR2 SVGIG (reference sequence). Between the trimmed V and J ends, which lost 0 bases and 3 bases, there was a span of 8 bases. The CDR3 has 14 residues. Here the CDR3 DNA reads TGTGCCTGGAGTGTACACGTGGACACCGGGGAGCTGTTTTTT. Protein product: CAWSVHVDTGELFF.

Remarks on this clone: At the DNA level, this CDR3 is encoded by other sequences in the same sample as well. The CDR3 reads CASSSRDRNTEAFF. In DNA, the CDR3 is TGTGCCAGCAGCTCCCGGGACAGGAACACTGAAGCTTTCTTT. The chain uses TRBV7-9 and TRBJ1-1; 7 positions match TRBD1. Losses at the gene ends were 4 bases for V and 1 base for J; bases not matched to a gene: 3. The CDR3 covers 14 residues. The germline V gene has CDR1 SEHNR and CDR2 FQNEAQ (reference sequence).

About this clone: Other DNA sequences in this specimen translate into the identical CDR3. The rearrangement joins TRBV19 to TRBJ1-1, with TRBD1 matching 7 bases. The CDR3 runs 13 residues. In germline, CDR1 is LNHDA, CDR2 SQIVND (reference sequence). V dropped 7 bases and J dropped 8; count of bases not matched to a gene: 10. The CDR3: CASNRGPGTEAFF. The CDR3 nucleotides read TGTGCCAGTAACAGGGGCCCAGGAACCGAAGCTTTCTTT.

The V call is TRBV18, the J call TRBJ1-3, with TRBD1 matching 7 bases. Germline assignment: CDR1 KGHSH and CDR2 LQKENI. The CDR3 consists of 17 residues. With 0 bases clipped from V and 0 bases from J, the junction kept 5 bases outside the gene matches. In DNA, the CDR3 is TGTGCCAGCTCACCACCATTGGGACAGAACTCTGGAAACACCATATATTTT. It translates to CASSPPLGQNSGNTIYF. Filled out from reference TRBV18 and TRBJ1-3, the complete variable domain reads NAGVMQNPRHLVRRRGQEARLRCSPMKGHSHVYWYRQLPEEGLKFMVYLQKENIIDESGMPKERFSAEFPKEGPSILRIQQVVRGDSAAYFCASSPPLGQNSGNTIYFGEGSWLTVV.

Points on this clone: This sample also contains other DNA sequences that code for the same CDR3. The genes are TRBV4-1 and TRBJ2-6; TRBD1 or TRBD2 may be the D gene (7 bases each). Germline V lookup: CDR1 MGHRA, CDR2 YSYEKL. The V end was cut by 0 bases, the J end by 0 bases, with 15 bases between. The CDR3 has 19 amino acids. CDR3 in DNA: TGCGCCAGCAGCCAAGAGGGGGGGAGGGGGCCCTCTGGGGCCAACGTCCTGACTTTC. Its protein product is CASSQEGGRGPSGANVLTF.

The CDR3 here is CASSSLRTEAFF. CDR3 DNA sequence: TGTGCCAGCAGCTCCCTGCGGACTGAAGCTTTCTTT. The V call is TRBV7-6, the J call TRBJ1-1; D remains ambiguous. The ends were cut back, 4 bases at V and 5 bases at J, with 8 bases in the middle. The CDR3 runs to 12 residues. Germline CDR1 reads SGHVS; CDR2 reads FNYEAQ.

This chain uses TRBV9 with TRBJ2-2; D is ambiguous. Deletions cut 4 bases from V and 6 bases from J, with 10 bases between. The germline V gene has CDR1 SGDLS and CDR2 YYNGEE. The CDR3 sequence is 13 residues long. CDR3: CASSLGPSGELFF. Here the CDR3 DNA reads TGTGCCAGCAGCCTCGGGCCTTCCGGGGAGCTGTTTTTT.

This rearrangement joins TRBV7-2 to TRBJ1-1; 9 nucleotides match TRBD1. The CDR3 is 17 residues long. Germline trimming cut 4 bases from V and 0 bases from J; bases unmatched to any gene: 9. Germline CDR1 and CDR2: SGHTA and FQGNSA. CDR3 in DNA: TGTGCCAGCAGCTCCGGACAGGGGAAGAGGATGAACACTGAAGCTTTCTTT. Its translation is CASSSGQGKRMNTEAFF. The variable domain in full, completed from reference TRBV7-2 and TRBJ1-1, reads GAGVSQSPSNKVTEKGKDVELRCDPISGHTALYWYRQSLGQGLEFLIYFQGNSAPDKSGLPSDRFSAERTGGSVSTLTIQRTQQEDSAVYLCASSSGQGKRMNTEAFFGQGTRLTVV.

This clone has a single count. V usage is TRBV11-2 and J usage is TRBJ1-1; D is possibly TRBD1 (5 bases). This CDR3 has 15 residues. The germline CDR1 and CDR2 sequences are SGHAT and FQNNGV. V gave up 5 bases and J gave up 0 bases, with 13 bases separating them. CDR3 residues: CASSPGRTMNTEAFF. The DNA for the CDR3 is TGTGCCAGCAGCCCGGGACGGACTATGAACACTGAAGCTTTCTTT.

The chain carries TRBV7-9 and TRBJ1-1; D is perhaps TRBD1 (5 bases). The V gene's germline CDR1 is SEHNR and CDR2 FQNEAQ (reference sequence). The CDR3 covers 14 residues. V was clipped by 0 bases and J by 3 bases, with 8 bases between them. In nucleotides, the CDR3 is TGTGCCAGCAGCTTAGCAAGGGGAGACACTGAAGCTTTCTTT. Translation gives CASSLARGDTEAFF. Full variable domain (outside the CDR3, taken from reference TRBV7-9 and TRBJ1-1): DTGVSQNPRHKITKRGQNVTFRCDPISEHNRLYWYRQTLGQGPEFLTYFQNEAQLEKSRLLSDRFSAERPKGSFSTLEIQRTEQGDSAMYLCASSLARGDTEAFFGQGTRLTVV.

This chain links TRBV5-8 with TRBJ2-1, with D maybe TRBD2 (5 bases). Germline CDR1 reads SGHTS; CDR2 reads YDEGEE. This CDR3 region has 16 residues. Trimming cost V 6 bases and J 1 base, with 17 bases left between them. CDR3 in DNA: TGTGCCAGCACCCCCCAGTCGGGGTTTTCCTACAATGAGCAGTTCTTC. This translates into CASTPQSGFSYNEQFF.

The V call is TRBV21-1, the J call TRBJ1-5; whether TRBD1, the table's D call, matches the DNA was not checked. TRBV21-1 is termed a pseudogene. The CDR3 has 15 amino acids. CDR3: CASSKDRTDNQPQHF. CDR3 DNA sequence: TGTGCCAGCAGCAAAGACAGGACAGATAATCAGCCCCAGCATTTT.

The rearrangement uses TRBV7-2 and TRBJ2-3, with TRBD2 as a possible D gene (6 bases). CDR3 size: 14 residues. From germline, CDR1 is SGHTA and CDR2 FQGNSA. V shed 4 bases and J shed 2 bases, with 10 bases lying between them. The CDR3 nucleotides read TGTGCCAGCAGCTCTTTGGGACTCACAGATACGCAGTATTTT. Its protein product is CASSSLGLTDTQYF.

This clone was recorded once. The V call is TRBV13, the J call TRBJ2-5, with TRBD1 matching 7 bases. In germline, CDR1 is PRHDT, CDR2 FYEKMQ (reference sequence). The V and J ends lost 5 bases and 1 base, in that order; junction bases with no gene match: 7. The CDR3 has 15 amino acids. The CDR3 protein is CASSHRQGRQETQYF. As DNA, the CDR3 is TGTGCCAGCAGCCACCGACAGGGCCGCCAAGAGACCCAGTACTTC.

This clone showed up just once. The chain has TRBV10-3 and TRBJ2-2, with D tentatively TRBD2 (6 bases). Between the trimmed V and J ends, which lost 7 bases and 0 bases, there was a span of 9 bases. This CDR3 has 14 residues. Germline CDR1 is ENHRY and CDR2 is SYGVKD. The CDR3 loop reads CAIKTGANTGELFF. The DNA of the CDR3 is TGTGCCATCAAAACGGGGGCGAACACCGGGGAGCTGTTTTTT.

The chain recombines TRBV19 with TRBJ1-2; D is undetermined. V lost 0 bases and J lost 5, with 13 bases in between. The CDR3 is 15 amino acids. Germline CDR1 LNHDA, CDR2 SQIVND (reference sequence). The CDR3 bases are TGTGCCAGTAGTATAGATCCCGGGCTGATTTATGGCTACACCTTC. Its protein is CASSIDPGLIYGYTF. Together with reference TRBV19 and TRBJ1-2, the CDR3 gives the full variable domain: DGGITQSPKYLFRKEGQNVTLSCEQNLNHDAMYWYRQDPGQGLRLIYYSQIVNDFQKGDIAEGYSVSREKKESFPLTVTSAQKNPTAFYLCASSIDPGLIYGYTFGSGTRLTVV.

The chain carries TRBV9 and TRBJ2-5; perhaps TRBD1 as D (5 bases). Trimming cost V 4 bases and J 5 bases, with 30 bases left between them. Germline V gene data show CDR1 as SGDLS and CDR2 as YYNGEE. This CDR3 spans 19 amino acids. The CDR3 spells CASSPNRWGSPGAVETQYF. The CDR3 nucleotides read TGTGCCAGCAGCCCTAACCGTTGGGGCTCCCCGGGTGCCGTGGAGACCCAGTACTTC. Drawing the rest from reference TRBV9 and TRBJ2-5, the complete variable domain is DSGVTQTPKHLITATGQRVTLRCSPRSGDLSVYWYQQSLDQGLQFLIQYYNGEERAKGNILERFSAQQFPDLHSELNLSSLELGDSALYFCASSPNRWGSPGAVETQYFGPGTRLLVL.

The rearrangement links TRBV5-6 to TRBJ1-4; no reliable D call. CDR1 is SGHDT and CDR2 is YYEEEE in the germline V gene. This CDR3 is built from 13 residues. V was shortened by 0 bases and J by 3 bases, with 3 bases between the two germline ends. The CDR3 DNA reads TGTGCCAGCAGCTTGGCTGCTAATGAAAAACTGTTTTTT. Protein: CASSLAANEKLFF.

The CDR3 is CASSRTSGAYEQYF. The DNA for the CDR3 is TGTGCCAGCAGCCGGACTAGCGGGGCCTACGAGCAGTACTTC. V gene TRBV3-1 (or the pseudogene TRBV3-2) combines with J gene TRBJ2-7; TRBD2 matches 12 bases. Trimming at V came to 4 bases and at J to 2 bases, leaving 0 bases not matched to a gene. This CDR3 spans 14 amino acids. CDR1 and CDR2 from the germline V gene are LGHDT and YNNKEL (reference sequence).